The clone carrying this T cell receptor beta chain was observed at least ten times. Its antigen is not identified. This sample is drawn from a study of Graves' ophthalmopathy and Graves' hyperthyroidism. Study-level points and caveats: The blood repertoire also included most expanded thyroid clonotypes above 0.001 frequency. In separating ophthalmopathy from stable hyperthyroidism, a 13-signature model achieved less than 90% sensitivity and 70% to 83% specificity.

TCR beta CDR3 regions were amplified from RNA transcripts. After a first-round RT-PCR with HTBI primers, a second-round multiplex PCR was run. Each CDR3 protein is one row after TCRdb ran MiXCR on the multiplex PCR reads. The sample lists some 520,000 distinct CDR3 sequences, about an eighth occurring once. This CDR3 comprises 15 residues. The V and J ends lost 5 bases and 8 bases respectively, with 21 bases between them. In germline, CDR1 is LNHDA, CDR2 SQIVND (reference sequence). Clinical symptoms, serum thyroxine, TRAb, thyroid ultrasound and orbital computed tomography were relied on for diagnosis.

This receptor was obtained from a woman in her thirties with Graves' ophthalmopathy. This chain connects TRBV19 to TRBJ1-2; tentative D call: TRBD1 (6 bases). The sequenced material came from blood. CDR3 loop: CASSSSGTTFLGYTF. For the CDR3, the DNA is TGTGCCAGTAGTTCCTCCGGGACAACGTTTCTCGGCTACACCTTC.